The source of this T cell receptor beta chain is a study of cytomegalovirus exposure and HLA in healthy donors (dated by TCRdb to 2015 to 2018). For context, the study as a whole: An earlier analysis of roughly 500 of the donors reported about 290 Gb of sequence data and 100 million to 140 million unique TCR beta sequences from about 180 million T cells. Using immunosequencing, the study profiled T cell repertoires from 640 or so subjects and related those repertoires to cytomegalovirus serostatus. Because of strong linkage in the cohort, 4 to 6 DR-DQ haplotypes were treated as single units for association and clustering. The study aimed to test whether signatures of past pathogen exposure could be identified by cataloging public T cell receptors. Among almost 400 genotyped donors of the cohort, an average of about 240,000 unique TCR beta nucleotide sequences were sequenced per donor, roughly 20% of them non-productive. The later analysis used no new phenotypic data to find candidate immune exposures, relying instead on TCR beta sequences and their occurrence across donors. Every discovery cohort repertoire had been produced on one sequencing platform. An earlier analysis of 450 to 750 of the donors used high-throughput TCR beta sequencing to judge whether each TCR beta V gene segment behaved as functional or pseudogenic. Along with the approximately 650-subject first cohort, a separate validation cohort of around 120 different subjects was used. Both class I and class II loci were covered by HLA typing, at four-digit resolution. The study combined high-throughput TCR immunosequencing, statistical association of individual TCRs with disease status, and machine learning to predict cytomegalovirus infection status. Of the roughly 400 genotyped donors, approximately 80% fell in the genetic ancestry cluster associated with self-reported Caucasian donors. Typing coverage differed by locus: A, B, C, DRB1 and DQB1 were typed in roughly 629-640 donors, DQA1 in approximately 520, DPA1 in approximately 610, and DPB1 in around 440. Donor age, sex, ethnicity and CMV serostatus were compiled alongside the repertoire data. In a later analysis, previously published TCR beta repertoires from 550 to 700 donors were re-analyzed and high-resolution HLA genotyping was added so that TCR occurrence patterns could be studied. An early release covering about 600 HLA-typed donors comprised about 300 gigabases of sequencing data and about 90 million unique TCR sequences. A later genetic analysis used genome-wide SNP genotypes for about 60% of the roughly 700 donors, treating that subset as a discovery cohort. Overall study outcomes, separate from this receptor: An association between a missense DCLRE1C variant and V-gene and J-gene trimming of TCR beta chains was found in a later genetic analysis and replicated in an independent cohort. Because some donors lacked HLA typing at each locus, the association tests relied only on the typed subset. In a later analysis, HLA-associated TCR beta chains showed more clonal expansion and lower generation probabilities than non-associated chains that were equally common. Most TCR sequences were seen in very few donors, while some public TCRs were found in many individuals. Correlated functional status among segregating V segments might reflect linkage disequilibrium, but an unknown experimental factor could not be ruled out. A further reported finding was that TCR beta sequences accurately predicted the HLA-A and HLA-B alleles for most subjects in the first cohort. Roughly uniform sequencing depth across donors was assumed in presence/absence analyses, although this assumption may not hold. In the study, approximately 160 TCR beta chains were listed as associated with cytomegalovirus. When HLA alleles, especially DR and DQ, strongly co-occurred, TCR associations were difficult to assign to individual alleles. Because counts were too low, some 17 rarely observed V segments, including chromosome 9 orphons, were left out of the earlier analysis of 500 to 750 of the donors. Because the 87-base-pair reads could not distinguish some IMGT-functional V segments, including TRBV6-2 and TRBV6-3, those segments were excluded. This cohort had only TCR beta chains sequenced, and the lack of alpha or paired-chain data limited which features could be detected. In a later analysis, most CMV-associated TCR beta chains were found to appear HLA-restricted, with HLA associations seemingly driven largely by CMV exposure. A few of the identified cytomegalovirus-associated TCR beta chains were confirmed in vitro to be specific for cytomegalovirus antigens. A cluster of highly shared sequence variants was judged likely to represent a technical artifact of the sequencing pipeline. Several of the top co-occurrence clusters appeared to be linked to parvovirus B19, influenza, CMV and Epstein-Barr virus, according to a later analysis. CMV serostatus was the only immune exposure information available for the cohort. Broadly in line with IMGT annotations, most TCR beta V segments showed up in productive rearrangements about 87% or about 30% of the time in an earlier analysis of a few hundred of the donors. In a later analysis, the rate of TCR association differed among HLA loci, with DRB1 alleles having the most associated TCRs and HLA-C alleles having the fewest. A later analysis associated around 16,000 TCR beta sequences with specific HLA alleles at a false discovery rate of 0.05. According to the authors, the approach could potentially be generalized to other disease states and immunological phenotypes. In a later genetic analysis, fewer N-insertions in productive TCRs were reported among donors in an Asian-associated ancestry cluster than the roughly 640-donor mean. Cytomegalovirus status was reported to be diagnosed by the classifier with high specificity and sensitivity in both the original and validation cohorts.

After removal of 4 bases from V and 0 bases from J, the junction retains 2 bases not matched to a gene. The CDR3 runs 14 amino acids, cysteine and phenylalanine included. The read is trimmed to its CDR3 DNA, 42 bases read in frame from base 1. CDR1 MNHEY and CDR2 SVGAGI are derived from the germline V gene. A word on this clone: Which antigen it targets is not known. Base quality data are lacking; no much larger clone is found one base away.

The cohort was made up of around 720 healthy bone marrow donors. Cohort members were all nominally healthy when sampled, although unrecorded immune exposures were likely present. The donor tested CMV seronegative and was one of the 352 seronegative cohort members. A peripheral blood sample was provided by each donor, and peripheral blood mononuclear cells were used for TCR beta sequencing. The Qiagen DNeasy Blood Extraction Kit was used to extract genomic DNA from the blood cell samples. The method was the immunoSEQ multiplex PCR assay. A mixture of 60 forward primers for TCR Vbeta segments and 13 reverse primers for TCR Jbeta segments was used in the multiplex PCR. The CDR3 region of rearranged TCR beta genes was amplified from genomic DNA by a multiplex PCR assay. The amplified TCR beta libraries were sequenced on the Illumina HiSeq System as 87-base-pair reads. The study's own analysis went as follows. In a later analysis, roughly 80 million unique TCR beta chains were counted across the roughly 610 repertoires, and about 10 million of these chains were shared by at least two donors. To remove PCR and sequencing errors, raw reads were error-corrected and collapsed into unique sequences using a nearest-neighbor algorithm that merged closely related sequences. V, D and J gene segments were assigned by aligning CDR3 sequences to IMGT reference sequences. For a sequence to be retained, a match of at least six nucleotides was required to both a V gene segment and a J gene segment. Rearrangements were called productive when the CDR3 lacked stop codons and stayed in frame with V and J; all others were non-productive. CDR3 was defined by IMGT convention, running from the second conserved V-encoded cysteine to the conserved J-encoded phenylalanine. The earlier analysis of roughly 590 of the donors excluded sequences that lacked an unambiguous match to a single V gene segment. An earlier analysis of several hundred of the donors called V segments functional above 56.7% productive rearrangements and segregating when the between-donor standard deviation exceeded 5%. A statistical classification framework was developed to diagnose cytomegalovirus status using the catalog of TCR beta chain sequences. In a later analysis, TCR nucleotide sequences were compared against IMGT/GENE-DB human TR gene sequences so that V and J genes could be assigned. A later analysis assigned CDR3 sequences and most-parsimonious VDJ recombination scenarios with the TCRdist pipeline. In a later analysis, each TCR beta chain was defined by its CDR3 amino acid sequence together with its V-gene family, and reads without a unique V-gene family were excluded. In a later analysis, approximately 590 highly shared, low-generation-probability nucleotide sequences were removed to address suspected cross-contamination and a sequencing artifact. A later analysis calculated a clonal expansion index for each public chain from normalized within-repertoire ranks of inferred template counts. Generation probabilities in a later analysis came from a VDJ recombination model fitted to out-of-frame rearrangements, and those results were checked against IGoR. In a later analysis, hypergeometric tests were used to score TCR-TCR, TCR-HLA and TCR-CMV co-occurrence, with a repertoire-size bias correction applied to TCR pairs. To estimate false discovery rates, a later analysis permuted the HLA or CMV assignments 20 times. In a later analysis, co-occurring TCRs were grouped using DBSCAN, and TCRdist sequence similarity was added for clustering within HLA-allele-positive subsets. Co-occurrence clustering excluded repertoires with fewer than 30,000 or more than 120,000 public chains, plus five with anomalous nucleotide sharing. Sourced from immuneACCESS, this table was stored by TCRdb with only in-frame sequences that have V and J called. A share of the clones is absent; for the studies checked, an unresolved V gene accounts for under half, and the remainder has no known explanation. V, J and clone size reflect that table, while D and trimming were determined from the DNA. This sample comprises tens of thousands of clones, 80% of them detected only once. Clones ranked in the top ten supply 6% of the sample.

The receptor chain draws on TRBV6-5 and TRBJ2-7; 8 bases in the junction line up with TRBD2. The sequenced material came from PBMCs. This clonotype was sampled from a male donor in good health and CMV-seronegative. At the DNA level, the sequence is TGTGCCAGCAGTTTAGCGGGGAGCTCCTACGAGCAGTACTTC. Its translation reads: CASSLAGSSYEQYF.